This entry lists 16 T cell receptor beta chains sequenced from one sample in a study of shared clonotypes between healthy human individuals. The data were produced by immunoSEQ multiplex PCR, yet TCRdb's version contains in-frame clones alone and is incomplete. The sample includes some 2,500,000 clones, under 95% of them seen just once. Input material: naive CD4+ T cells from PBMCs. Subset meaning: CD45RA+ positively selected. These receptors originate from a man aged 18 to 29 in good health. Some clones in this sample may be carry-over from other donors' samples.

The gene calls are TRBV4-3 and TRBJ2-3; possibly TRBD2 for D (6 bases). V lost 1 base and J lost 6, with 14 bases in between. The CDR3 loop spans 15 amino acids. In germline, CDR1 is LGHNA, CDR2 YSLEER. CDR3 residues: CASSQGSGRADTQYF. The CDR3, as DNA: TGCGCCAGCAGCCAAGGGAGCGGGCGAGCGGATACGCAGTATTTT.

V usage is TRBV7-3 and J usage is TRBJ2-5; tentative D call: TRBD2 (6 bases). Trimming cost V 5 bases and J 4 bases, with 14 bases left between them. The CDR3 spans 14 residues. CDR1 and CDR2 (germline): SGHTA, FQGTGA. The CDR3 region is CASSQYPTRETQYF. CDR3 bases: TGTGCCAGCAGCCAATACCCGACTAGAGAGACCCAGTACTTC.

The chain recombines TRBV5-1 with TRBJ2-5; 7 positions match TRBD1. J lost 4 bases, V lost 7 bases, and 10 bases had no gene match. CDR3 length: 14 residues. Germline CDR1 and CDR2: SGHRS and YFSETQ. The CDR3 loop is CASATTGSRETQYF. The CDR3 DNA reads TGCGCCAGCGCCACGACAGGGAGTCGAGAGACCCAGTACTTC.

The chain links TRBV4-1 to TRBJ1-1; D unresolved. Germline CDR1 and CDR2: MGHRA and YSYEKL. This CDR3 is built from 13 residues. V lost 1 base to trimming and J lost 5 bases, with 8 bases between them. The CDR3 DNA follows: TGCGCCAGCAGCCAAGTTGGATGGACTGAAGCTTTCTTT. Protein sequence: CASSQVGWTEAFF.

Comments on this clone: Other nucleotide sequences in the sample specify the same CDR3. This chain joins TRBV5-1 and TRBJ1-3, with a tentative D call TRBD1 (6 bases). Trimming shortened V by 1 base and J by 4 bases, and 9 bases separated the two germline ends. The CDR3 sequence is 14 residues long. Germline CDR1 is SGHRS and CDR2 is YFSETQ. CDR3 sequence reads: CASSLSGEGNTIYF. The CDR3 region has the DNA TGCGCCAGCAGCTTGTCAGGGGAAGGAAACACCATATATTTT. Using reference TRBV5-1 and TRBJ1-3 for the parts outside the CDR3, the full variable domain is KAGVTQTPRYLIKTRGQQVTLSCSPISGHRSVSWYQQTPGQGLQFLFEYFSETQRNKGNFPGRFSGRQFSNSRSEMNVSTLELGDSALYLCASSLSGEGNTIYFGEGSWLTVV.

This clone was seen once. The chain combines TRBV28 with TRBJ2-3; the D is unclear. CDR1 is MDHEN, CDR2 SYDVKM, per germline. The CDR3 runs 17 residues. V was shortened by 4 bases and J by 3 bases, with 20 bases between the two germline ends. The CDR3 DNA is TGTGCCAGCAGTTCCACCATTAGCCCCGCATTTACAGATACGCAGTATTTT. It specifies CASSSTISPAFTDTQYF.

This chain links TRBV6-1 with TRBJ2-1; possibly TRBD2 for D (7 bases). V gave up 7 bases and J gave up 8 bases, with 18 bases separating them. The CDR3 sequence is 14 residues long. Germline CDR1 MNHNS, CDR2 SASEGT. Here the CDR3 reads CASTQLGGPYEQFF. The CDR3 coding sequence is TGTGCCAGCACCCAACTCGGGGGGCCCTATGAGCAGTTCTTC.

This chain uses TRBV6-6 with TRBJ2-7; no firm D call. CDR1 is MNHNY and CDR2 is SVGAGI in the germline V gene (reference sequence). The V end was cut by 2 bases, the J end by 4 bases, with 12 bases between. The CDR3 sequence is 14 residues long. The CDR3 DNA sequence: TGTGCCAGCAGTTACAACGGCGCTGAGTACGAGCAGTACTTC. This translates into CASSYNGAEYEQYF.

The rearrangement uses TRBV5-1 and TRBJ2-1; 9 bases agree with TRBD2. J gave up 4 bases and V 0 bases, and 11 bases lay outside the gene matches. This CDR3 has 18 residues. Per germline, CDR1 SGHRS and CDR2 YFSETQ. The CDR3 loop reads CASSLDSVAGARYNEQFF. Written as DNA, the CDR3 is TGCGCCAGCAGCTTGGACTCAGTAGCGGGAGCAAGGTACAATGAGCAGTTCTTC.

Regarding this clone: Other nucleotide sequences in the sample specify the same CDR3. This chain links TRBV5-1 with TRBJ2-7, with D possibly matching TRBD2 (5 bases). Trimming took 0 bases from V and 4 from J, leaving 14 bases between them. CDR1 is SGHRS and CDR2 is YFSETQ in the germline V gene. The CDR3 extends over 15 amino acids. CDR3: CASSLGGSAAYEQYF. The CDR3 DNA is TGCGCCAGCAGCTTGGGGGGATCAGCGGCTTACGAGCAGTACTTC.

The chain uses TRBV6-6 and TRBJ2-2; D not resolved. CDR1 is MNHNY, CDR2 SVGAGI, per germline (reference sequence). The CDR3 consists of 14 residues. The germline V and J ends were trimmed by 6 bases and 7 bases, with 15 bases remaining between them. The CDR3 protein is CASSSAPAVGELFF. The CDR3 DNA follows: TGTGCCAGCAGCTCTGCCCCGGCGGTCGGGGAGCTGTTTTTT.

V is TRBV27 and J is TRBJ1-1; D is perhaps TRBD1 (6 bases). V dropped 2 bases and J dropped 0 bases, with 22 bases sitting between them. The CDR3 consists of 19 residues. Germline V lookup: CDR1 MNHEY, CDR2 SMNVEV (reference sequence). The CDR3: CASSLRSYRAIGLNTEAFF. Written as DNA, the CDR3 is TGTGCCAGCAGTTTACGTTCCTACAGGGCGATCGGGCTGAACACTGAAGCTTTCTTT.

The gene calls are TRBV25-1 and TRBJ1-1; maybe TRBD1 (5 bases). The CDR3 covers 14 residues. V dropped 2 bases and J dropped 4 bases, with 11 bases sitting between them. Germline V gene lookup returns CDR1 MGHDK and CDR2 SYGVNS. In DNA, the CDR3 is TGTGCCAGCAGTGAACCGAGGGGATCCACTGAAGCTTTCTTT. Protein product: CASSEPRGSTEAFF.

With respect to this clone: The sample contains more than one DNA sequence encoding this CDR3. The chain combines TRBV30 with TRBJ2-7; the match to TRBD2 covers 11 bases. CDR3 length: 14 amino acids. Germline V gene lookup returns CDR1 GTSNPN and CDR2 SVGIG (reference sequence). Trimming took 0 bases from V and 2 from J; bases not matched to a gene: 0. CDR3 in DNA: TGTGCCTGGAGTGTACTAGCGGGAGCCTACGAGCAGTACTTC. This gives the protein CAWSVLAGAYEQYF.

This clone was seen only once. This chain joins TRBV15 and TRBJ1-2; D is unclear. There are 14 residues in the CDR3. Germline V lookup: CDR1 LNHNV, CDR2 YYDKDF (reference sequence). Between the trimmed V and J ends, which lost 0 bases and 2 bases, there was a span of 7 bases. In nucleotides, the CDR3 is TGTGCCACCAGCAGAGATTATCAGAACTATGGCTACACCTTC. Translation gives CATSRDYQNYGYTF.

The rearrangement uses TRBV9 and TRBJ1-1, with D possibly matching TRBD1 (5 bases). Germline CDR1 is SGDLS and CDR2 is YYNGEE. The CDR3 is made up of 14 amino acids. The V end lost 0 bases, the J end lost 6 bases, and 12 bases lay between the germline ends. The CDR3: CASSVATTASEAFF. For the CDR3, the DNA is TGTGCCAGCAGCGTAGCTACGACAGCCTCTGAAGCTTTCTTT.